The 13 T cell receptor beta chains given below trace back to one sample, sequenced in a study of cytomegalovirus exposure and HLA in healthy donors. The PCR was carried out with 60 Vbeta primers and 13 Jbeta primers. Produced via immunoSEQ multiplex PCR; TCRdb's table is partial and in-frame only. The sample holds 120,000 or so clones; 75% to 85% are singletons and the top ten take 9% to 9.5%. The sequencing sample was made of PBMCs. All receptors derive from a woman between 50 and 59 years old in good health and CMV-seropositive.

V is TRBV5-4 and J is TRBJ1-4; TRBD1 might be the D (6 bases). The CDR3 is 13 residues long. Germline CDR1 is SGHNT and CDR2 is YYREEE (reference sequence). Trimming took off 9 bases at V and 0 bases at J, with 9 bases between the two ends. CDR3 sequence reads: CATRQATNEKLFF. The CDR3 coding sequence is TGTGCCACCCGACAGGCAACTAATGAAAAACTGTTTTTT.

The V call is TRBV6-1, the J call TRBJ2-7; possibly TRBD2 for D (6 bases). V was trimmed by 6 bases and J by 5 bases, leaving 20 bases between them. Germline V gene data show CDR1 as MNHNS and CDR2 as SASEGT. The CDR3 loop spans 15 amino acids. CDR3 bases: TGTGCCAGCAGGGGCCAGGAGGGAAGCACCCACGAGCAGTACTTC. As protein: CASRGQEGSTHEQYF.

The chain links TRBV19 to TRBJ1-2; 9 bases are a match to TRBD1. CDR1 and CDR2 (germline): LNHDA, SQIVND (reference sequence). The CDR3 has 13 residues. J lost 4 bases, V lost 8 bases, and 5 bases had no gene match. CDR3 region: CASGMDRGYGYTF. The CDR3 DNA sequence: TGTGCCAGTGGGATGGACAGGGGCTATGGCTACACCTTC.

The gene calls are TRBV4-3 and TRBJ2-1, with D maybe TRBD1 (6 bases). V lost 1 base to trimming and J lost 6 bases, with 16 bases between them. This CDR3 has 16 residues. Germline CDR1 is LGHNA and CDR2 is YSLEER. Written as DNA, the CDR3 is TGCGCCAGCAGCCAAGGATCATGGGGACACCGCAATGAGCAGTTCTTC. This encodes CASSQGSWGHRNEQFF.

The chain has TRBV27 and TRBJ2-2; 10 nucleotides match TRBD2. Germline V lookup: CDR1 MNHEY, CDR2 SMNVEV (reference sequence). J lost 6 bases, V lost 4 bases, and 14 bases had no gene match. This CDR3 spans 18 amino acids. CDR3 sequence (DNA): TGTGCCAGCAGTTCCAGGCCTAGCGGGGGTTGGGTCGCCGGGGAGCTGTTTTTT. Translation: CASSSRPSGGWVAGELFF.

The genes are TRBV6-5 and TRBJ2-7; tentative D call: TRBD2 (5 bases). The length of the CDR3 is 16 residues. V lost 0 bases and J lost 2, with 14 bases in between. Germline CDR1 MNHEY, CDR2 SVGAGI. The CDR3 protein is CASSYSPGLNPYEQYF. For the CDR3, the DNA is TGTGCCAGCAGTTACTCCCCAGGACTTAATCCCTACGAGCAGTACTTC.

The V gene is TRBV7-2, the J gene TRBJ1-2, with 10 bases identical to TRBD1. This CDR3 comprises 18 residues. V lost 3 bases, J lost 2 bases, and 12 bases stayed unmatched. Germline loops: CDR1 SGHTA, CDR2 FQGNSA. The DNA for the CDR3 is TGTGCCAGCAGCTTCGCCACTACGACAGGGGGCGCCAACTATGGCTACACCTTC. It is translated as CASSFATTTGGANYGYTF.

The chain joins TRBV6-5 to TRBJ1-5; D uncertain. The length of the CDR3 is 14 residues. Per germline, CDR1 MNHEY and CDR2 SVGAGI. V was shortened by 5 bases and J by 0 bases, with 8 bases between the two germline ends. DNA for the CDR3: TGTGCCAGCAGTATACAGACTAGCAATCAGCCCCAGCATTTT. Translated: CASSIQTSNQPQHF.

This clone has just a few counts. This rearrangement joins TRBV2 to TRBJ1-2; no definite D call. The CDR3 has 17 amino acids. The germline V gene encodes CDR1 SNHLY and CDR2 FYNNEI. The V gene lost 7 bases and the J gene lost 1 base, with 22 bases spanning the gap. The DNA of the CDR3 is TGTGCCAGCAACTCCCGGTCCCCTAAGCCCGTTAACTATGGCTACACCTTC. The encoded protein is CASNSRSPKPVNYGYTF.

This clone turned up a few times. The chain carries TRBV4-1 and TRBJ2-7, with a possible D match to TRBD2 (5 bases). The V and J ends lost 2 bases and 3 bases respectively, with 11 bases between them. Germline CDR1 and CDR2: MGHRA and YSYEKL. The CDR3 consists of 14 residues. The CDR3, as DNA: TGCGCCAGCAGCCAAAGCGGACGGCTCTACGAGCAGTACTTC. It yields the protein CASSQSGRLYEQYF.

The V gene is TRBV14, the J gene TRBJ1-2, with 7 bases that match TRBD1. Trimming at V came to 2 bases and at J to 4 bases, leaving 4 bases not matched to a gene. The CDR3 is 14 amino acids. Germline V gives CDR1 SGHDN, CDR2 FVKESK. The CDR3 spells CASSQKGASYGYTF. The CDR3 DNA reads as TGTGCCAGCAGCCAAAAGGGGGCGAGCTATGGCTACACCTTC.

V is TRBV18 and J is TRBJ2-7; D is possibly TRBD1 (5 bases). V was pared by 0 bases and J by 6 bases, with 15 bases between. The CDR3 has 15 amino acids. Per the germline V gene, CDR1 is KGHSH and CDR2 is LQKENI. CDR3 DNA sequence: TGTGCCAGCTCACCACCAGGGTCAGGGTTGGGCGAGCAGTACTTC. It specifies CASSPPGSGLGEQYF.

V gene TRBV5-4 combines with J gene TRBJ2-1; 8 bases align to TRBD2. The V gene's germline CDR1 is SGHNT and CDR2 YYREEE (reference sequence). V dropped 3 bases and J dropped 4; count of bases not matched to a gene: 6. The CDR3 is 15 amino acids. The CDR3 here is CASSSGAGGYNEQFF. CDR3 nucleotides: TGTGCCAGCAGCTCCGGGGCGGGGGGTTACAATGAGCAGTTCTTC.